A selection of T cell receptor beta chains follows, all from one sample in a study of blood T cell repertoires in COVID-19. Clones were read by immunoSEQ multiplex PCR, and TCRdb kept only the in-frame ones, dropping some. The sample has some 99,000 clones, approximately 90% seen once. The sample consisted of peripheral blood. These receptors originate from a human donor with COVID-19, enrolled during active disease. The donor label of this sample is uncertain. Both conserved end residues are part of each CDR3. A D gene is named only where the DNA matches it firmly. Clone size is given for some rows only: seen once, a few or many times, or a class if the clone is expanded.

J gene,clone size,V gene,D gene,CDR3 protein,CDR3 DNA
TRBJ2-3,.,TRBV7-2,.,CASSLGGPRTDTQYF,TGTGCCAGCAGCTTAGGAGGGCCCCGCACAGATACGCAGTATTTT
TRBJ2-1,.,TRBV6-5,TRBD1,CASGGTGPYNEQFF,TGTGCCAGCGGAGGGACAGGTCCCTACAATGAGCAGTTCTTC
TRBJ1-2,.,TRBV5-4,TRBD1,CASSFFDRASGYTF,TGTGCCAGCAGCTTCTTCGACAGGGCAAGTGGCTACACCTTC
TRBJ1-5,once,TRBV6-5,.,CASSGQPNQPQHF,TGTGCCAGCAGCGGACAGCCCAATCAGCCCCAGCATTTT
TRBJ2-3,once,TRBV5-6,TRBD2,CASNLAGSTDTQYF,TGTGCCAGCAACTTAGCGGGGAGCACAGATACGCAGTATTTT
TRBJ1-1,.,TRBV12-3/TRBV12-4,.,CASSTSRNTEAFF,TGTGCCAGCAGTACATCTCGGAACACTGAAGCTTTCTTT
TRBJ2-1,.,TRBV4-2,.,CASSQEAGDEQFF,TGTGCCAGCAGCCAAGAGGCAGGGGATGAGCAGTTCTTC
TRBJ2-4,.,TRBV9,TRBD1,CASSVGQGAENIQYF,TGTGCCAGCAGCGTCGGACAGGGGGCCGAAAACATTCAGTACTTC
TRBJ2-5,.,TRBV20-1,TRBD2,CSASGSGGNQETQYF,TGCAGTGCTAGTGGTAGCGGGGGGAACCAAGAGACCCAGTACTTC
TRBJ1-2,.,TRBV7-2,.,CASTRSRDTYGYTF,TGTGCCAGCACCCGTTCTAGGGACACCTATGGCTACACCTTC
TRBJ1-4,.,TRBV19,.,CATSGWGEKLFF,TGTGCCACCTCAGGGTGGGGTGAAAAACTGTTTTTT
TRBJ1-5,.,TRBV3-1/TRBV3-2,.,CASSLQGYNQPQHF,TGTGCCAGCAGCCTACAGGGATACAATCAGCCCCAGCATTTT
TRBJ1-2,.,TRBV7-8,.,CASTPPDNRYGYTF,TGTGCCAGCACCCCCCCGGACAACCGCTATGGCTACACCTTC
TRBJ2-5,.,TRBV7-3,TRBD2,CASSRGGAETQYF,TGTGCCAGCAGCCGCGGGGGGGCTGAGACCCAGTACTTC
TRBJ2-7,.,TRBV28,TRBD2,CASTLGAGAGEQYF,TGTGCCAGCACCTTAGGAGCGGGAGCGGGCGAGCAGTACTTC
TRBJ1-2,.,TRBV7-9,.,CASSLSREGRGGYTF,TGTGCCAGCAGCTTATCCCGGGAGGGCCGTGGAGGCTACACCTTC
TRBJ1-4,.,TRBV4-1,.,CASSQVQGGWSNEKLFF,TGCGCCAGCAGCCAAGTCCAGGGAGGGTGGTCTAATGAAAAACTGTTTTTT
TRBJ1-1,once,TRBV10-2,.,CASRRELNTEAFF,TGCGCCAGCAGGAGGGAGCTGAACACTGAAGCTTTCTTT
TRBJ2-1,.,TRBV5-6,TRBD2,CASSLEWTSGRNEQFF,TGTGCCAGCAGCTTGGAGTGGACTAGCGGGAGGAATGAGCAGTTCTTC
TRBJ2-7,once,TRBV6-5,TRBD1,CASSYAGGDGYEQYF,TGTGCCAGCAGTTACGCAGGGGGCGATGGGTACGAGCAGTACTTC
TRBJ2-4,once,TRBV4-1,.,CASSHPKEGFKNIQYF,TGCGCCAGCAGCCACCCAAAGGAGGGATTTAAAAACATTCAGTACTTC
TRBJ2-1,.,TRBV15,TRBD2,CATSRDRGAGSYNEQFF,TGTGCCACCAGCAGAGATCGAGGAGCGGGGTCCTACAATGAGCAGTTCTTC
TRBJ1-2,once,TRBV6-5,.,CASRATGTDYGYTF,TGTGCCAGCAGGGCCACAGGTACAGACTATGGCTACACCTTC
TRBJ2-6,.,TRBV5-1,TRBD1,CASSGTVRPSGANVLTF,TGCGCCAGCAGCGGGACAGTCCGCCCTAGTGGGGCCAACGTCCTGACTTTC
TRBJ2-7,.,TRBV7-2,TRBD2,CASSPLAGVSYEQYF,TGTGCCAGCAGCCCGCTAGCGGGAGTGTCCTACGAGCAGTACTTC
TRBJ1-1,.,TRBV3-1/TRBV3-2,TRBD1,CASSQDGQGDTEAFF,TGTGCCAGCAGCCAAGATGGACAGGGTGACACTGAAGCTTTCTTT
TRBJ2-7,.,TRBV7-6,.,CASSLQGLAGDYEQYF,TGTGCCAGCAGCCTCCAGGGGTTGGCAGGGGATTACGAGCAGTACTTC
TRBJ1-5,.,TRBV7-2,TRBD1,CASSLGRQGGGRPQHF,TGTGCCAGCAGCTTAGGGCGACAGGGGGGAGGTCGGCCCCAGCATTTT
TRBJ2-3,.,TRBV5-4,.,CASSLATGGDTQYF,TGTGCCAGCAGCTTGGCGACTGGAGGAGATACACAGTATTTT
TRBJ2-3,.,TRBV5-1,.,CASSLYASLPDTQYF,TGCGCCAGCAGCTTGTATGCTAGTTTACCAGATACGCAGTATTTT